The rows below give T cell receptor beta chains drawn from one sample of a study of blood T cell repertoires in COVID-19. Profiling relied on immunoSEQ multiplex PCR, and the TCRdb table lists in-frame clones only, not all of them. The sample lists roughly 260,000 clones, 70% to 90% occurring once. The sample was peripheral blood. These receptors were obtained from a middle-aged woman who had recovered from COVID-19. Both conserved end residues are part of each CDR3. The D gene is left open where the match is weak. The size field is filled for only some rows; it gives once, few, many or a size class.

D gene	clone size	V gene	J gene	CDR3 DNA	CDR3 protein
TRBD2	.	TRBV19	TRBJ2-3	TGTGCCAGTAGTATTATTCTAGCGGGGGGTCCTAAAGATACGCAGTATTTT	CASSIILAGGPKDTQYF
.	.	TRBV7-6	TRBJ1-5	TGTGCCAGCAGCCCACGGGAACAGGGCCTCGGGCCCCAGCATTTT	CASSPREQGLGPQHF
.	.	TRBV2	TRBJ2-1	TGTGCCAGCAGTGAAGACTTACAGAACAATGAGCAGTTCTTC	CASSEDLQNNEQFF
.	once	TRBV27	TRBJ2-1	TGTGCCAGCAGTCCCCACGGAAGGGGGAAGCAGTTCTTC	CASSPHGRGKQFF
TRBD1	.	TRBV28	TRBJ2-1	TGTGCCAGCGAACAGGGGGGTGAGCAGTTCTTC	CASEQGGEQFF
.	once	TRBV4-2	TRBJ2-6	TGTGCCAGCAGCCTCTACGGGACACCAGGGAGCTCTGGGGCCAACGTCCTGACTTTC	CASSLYGTPGSSGANVLTF
.	once	TRBV25-1	TRBJ2-7	TGTGCCAGCAGTGAGCGGGGCTCGGGGGAGCAGTACTTC	CASSERGSGEQYF
.	few	TRBV19	TRBJ1-1	TGTGCCAGTAGTATAGATCAGGGCCTGGGGACTGAAGCTTTCTTT	CASSIDQGLGTEAFF
TRBD1	once	TRBV7-2	TRBJ1-2	TGTGCCAGCAGCTTAGGTCACAGGGGGCCCTATGGCTACACCTTC	CASSLGHRGPYGYTF
.	.	TRBV5-1	TRBJ1-2	TGCGCCAGCAGCTTGGCGTCAGGGGTAGGGGTTTTCTATGGCTACACCTTC	CASSLASGVGVFYGYTF
TRBD2	.	TRBV20-1	TRBJ2-7	TGCAGTGCTAGTGGACTAGCGGGAGATATTTCCTACGAGCAGTACTTC	CSASGLAGDISYEQYF
.	.	TRBV4-3	TRBJ2-1	TGCGCCAGCAGCCAAGATCCTGGGAGTAGTGAGCAGTTCTTC	CASSQDPGSSEQFF
TRBD1	.	TRBV28	TRBJ1-5	TGTGCCAGCAGTTACGACAGGGCCGGCAATCAGCCCCAGCATTTT	CASSYDRAGNQPQHF
TRBD2	.	TRBV14	TRBJ2-7	TGTGCCAGCAGCCTCCTGACTAGCGGGGGGGCCGTCGAGCAGTACTTC	CASSLLTSGGAVEQYF
TRBD1	.	TRBV19	TRBJ2-5	TGTGCCAGTAGTACCGACAGGGGCCAAGAGACCCAGTACTTC	CASSTDRGQETQYF
.	.	TRBV7-9	TRBJ2-3	TGTGCCAGCAGCTTTAATGTAGGGGTGACAGATACGCAGTATTTT	CASSFNVGVTDTQYF
.	.	TRBV3-1/TRBV3-2	TRBJ2-3	TGTGCCAGCAGCCCCCGGGTTAACACAGATACGCAGTATTTT	CASSPRVNTDTQYF
.	.	TRBV30	TRBJ1-2	TGTGCCTGGAGTGGTCCTACGCTCTACACCTTC	CAWSGPTLYTF
TRBD2	few	TRBV3-1/TRBV3-2	TRBJ2-1	TGTGCCAGCAGCCCCGGGGGGCTAGCGGGGGGGAACAATGAGCAGTTCTTC	CASSPGGLAGGNNEQFF
TRBD1	.	TRBV18	TRBJ1-2	TGTGCCAGCTCACGGACAGGGCCCAACTATGGCTACACCTTC	CASSRTGPNYGYTF
.	.	TRBV11-3	TRBJ2-1	TGTGCCAGCAGCTTGGAACTAGCCGGCAATGAGCAGTTCTTC	CASSLELAGNEQFF
TRBD1	.	TRBV19	TRBJ2-2	TGTGCCAGTAAAGGGACAGGGCTCCTAAACACCGGGGAGCTGTTTTTT	CASKGTGLLNTGELFF
.	.	TRBV5-6	TRBJ1-6	TGTGCCAGCAGCTTTTCGCTGAGACAGAATTCACCCCTCCACTTT	CASSFSLRQNSPLHF
.	.	TRBV1	TRBJ2-7	TGCACCAGCAGCCAAGCCCGGGACTTACGATCCTACGAGCAGTACTTC	CTSSQARDLRSYEQYF
.	.	TRBV11-3	TRBJ1-4	TGTGCCAGCAGCCAGGGGCTGACTTTTGCAACTAATGAAAAACTGTTTTTT	CASSQGLTFATNEKLFF